This TCR beta chain was obtained from a study of technical replicates of blood from several donors. This CDR3 spans 15 amino acids. Between the trimmed V and J ends, which lost 4 bases and 0 bases, there was a span of 12 bases. Germline V gene data show CDR1 as MNHEY and CDR2 as SVGAGI. Generated by immunoSEQ multiplex PCR, the TCRdb table keeps only in-frame clones and is missing some. The sample contains about 70,000 clones, more than 90% of which appear only once. The clonotype comes from a human donor in good health. J is TRBJ1-1 and V is TRBV6-5, with D possibly matching TRBD1 (5 bases). Sequenced sample: T cells isolated from PBMCs. The CDR3 reads CASSSTGAMNTEAFF. The CDR3 DNA follows: TGTGCCAGCAGTTCTACAGGCGCAATGAACACTGAAGCTTTCTTT.